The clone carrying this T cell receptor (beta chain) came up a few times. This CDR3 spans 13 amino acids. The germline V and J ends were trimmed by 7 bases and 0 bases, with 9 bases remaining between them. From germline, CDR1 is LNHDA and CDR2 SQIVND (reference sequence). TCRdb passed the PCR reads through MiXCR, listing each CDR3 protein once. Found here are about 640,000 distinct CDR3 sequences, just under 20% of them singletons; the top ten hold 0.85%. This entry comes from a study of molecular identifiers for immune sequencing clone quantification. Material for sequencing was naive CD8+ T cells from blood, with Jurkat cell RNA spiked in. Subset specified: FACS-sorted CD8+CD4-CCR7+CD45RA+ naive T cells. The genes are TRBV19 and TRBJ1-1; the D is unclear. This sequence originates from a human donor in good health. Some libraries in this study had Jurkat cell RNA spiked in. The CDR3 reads CASTHSVNTEAFF. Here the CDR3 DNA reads TGTGCCAGTACCCACAGCGTGAACACTGAAGCTTTCTTT. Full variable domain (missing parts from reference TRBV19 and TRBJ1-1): DGGITQSPKYLFRKEGQNVTLSCEQNLNHDAMYWYRQDPGQGLRLIYYSQIVNDFQKGDIAEGYSVSREKKESFPLTVTSAQKNPTAFYLCASTHSVNTEAFFGQGTRLTVV.